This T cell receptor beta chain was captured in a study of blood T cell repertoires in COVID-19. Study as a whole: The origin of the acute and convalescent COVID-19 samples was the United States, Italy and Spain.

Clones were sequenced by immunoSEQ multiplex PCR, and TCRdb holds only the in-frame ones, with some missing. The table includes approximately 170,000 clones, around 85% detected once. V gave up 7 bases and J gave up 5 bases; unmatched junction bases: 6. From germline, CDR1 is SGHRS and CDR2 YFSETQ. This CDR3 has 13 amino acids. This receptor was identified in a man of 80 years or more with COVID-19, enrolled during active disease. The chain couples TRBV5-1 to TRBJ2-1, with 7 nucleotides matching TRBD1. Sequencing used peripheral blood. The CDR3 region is CASARGPNNEQFF. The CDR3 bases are TGCGCCAGCGCAAGGGGGCCCAACAATGAGCAGTTCTTC.